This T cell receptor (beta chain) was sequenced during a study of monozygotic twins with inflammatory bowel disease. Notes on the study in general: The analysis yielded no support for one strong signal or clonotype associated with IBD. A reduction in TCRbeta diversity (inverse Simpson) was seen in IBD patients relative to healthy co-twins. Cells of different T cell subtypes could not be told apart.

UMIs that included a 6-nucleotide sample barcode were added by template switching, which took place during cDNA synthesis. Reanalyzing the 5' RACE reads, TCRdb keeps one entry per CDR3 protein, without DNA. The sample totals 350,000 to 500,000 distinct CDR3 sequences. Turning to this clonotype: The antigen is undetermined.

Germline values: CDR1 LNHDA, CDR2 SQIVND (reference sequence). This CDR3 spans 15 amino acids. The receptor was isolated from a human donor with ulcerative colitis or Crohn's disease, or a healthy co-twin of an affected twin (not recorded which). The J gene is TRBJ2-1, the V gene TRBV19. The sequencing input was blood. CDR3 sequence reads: CASSVYSRSYNEQFF.